This is a list of T cell receptor beta chains from one sample in a study of blood T cell repertoires in COVID-19. Clones were sequenced by immunoSEQ multiplex PCR, and TCRdb holds only the in-frame ones, with some missing. The table lists approximately 50,000 clones, around 73% of them singletons, with 5.5% to 6% in the top ten. The source material was PBMCs or T cells enriched from blood (not recorded which). The receptors here all came from a woman aged 45-60 years with acute COVID-19. CDR3s leave out the opening cysteine and the closing phenylalanine or tryptophan. Each record gives: CDR3 protein, J gene, V gene, clone size. Rows may omit the clone size; those that give it use once, few, many or a size class.

CDR3aa: ASSLDLPGSANEKLF
j_gene: TRBJ1-4
v_gene: TRBV11-2
abundance: NA

CDR3aa: ASSYHSLKTGEQF
j_gene: TRBJ2-1
v_gene: TRBV6-5
abundance: NA

CDR3aa: ASSWGDRALEQY
j_gene: TRBJ2-7
v_gene: TRBV11-2
abundance: few

CDR3aa: ASSQPSGRDHGYT
j_gene: TRBJ1-2
v_gene: TRBV6-2/TRBV6-3
abundance: few

CDR3aa: ASTSSQGASSPLH
j_gene: TRBJ1-6
v_gene: TRBV6-5
abundance: NA

CDR3aa: ASSGDSYGYT
j_gene: TRBJ1-2
v_gene: TRBV3-1/TRBV3-2
abundance: NA

CDR3aa: ASSLDGGAWTGELF
j_gene: TRBJ2-2
v_gene: TRBV5-1
abundance: NA

CDR3aa: ASSLSSGTGVEEQY
j_gene: TRBJ2-7
v_gene: TRBV5-1
abundance: NA

CDR3aa: SVVVSGKASGELF
j_gene: TRBJ2-2
v_gene: TRBV29-1
abundance: NA

CDR3aa: AISETAYGYT
j_gene: TRBJ1-2
v_gene: TRBV10-3
abundance: NA

CDR3aa: ASNLGLQGSEQY
j_gene: TRBJ2-7
v_gene: TRBV5-1
abundance: NA

CDR3aa: ASSQGQGTYEQY
j_gene: TRBJ2-7
v_gene: TRBV4-1
abundance: NA

CDR3aa: ASSSGQNYEQY
j_gene: TRBJ2-7
v_gene: TRBV28
abundance: NA

CDR3aa: ASRQGTVAF
j_gene: TRBJ1-1
v_gene: TRBV6-5
abundance: NA

CDR3aa: SVVGGTYGYT
j_gene: TRBJ1-2
v_gene: TRBV29-1
abundance: NA

CDR3aa: ASSQDYGGGPYNEQF
j_gene: TRBJ2-1
v_gene: TRBV4-2
abundance: NA

CDR3aa: ASSSGQELGYGYT
j_gene: TRBJ1-2
v_gene: TRBV27
abundance: NA

CDR3aa: ASSKIDRGRTEAF
j_gene: TRBJ1-1
v_gene: TRBV11-2
abundance: NA

CDR3aa: ASSTGLAGDYNEQF
j_gene: TRBJ2-1
v_gene: TRBV19
abundance: NA

CDR3aa: ASGLPPPGLAGNTGELF
j_gene: TRBJ2-2
v_gene: TRBV12-5
abundance: few

CDR3aa: ASSLGTGYQPQH
j_gene: TRBJ1-5
v_gene: TRBV7-9
abundance: NA

CDR3aa: ASTHLAGGTTDTQY
j_gene: TRBJ2-3
v_gene: TRBV13
abundance: NA

CDR3aa: ASSPSGGYT
j_gene: TRBJ1-2
v_gene: TRBV28
abundance: once

CDR3aa: SVGHMNTEAF
j_gene: TRBJ1-1
v_gene: TRBV29-1
abundance: NA

CDR3aa: ASSLGTGSGNTIY
j_gene: TRBJ1-3
v_gene: TRBV7-6
abundance: NA

CDR3aa: SVGDTGSYNEQF
j_gene: TRBJ2-1
v_gene: TRBV29-1
abundance: NA

CDR3aa: ASSQAPRGWAEKLF
j_gene: TRBJ1-4
v_gene: TRBV4-2
abundance: NA

CDR3aa: ASSQDLRTGVQPQH
j_gene: TRBJ1-5
v_gene: TRBV14
abundance: NA

CDR3aa: ASSLGGESYGYT
j_gene: TRBJ1-2
v_gene: TRBV6-6
abundance: NA

CDR3aa: ASSLGPGQGDNEQF
j_gene: TRBJ2-1
v_gene: TRBV5-1
abundance: NA

CDR3aa: ASSFQKGQASSYNEQF
j_gene: TRBJ2-1
v_gene: TRBV27
abundance: NA

CDR3aa: ASSYYNEQF
j_gene: TRBJ2-1
v_gene: TRBV5-6
abundance: NA

CDR3aa: ASSSQGTLETQY
j_gene: TRBJ2-5
v_gene: TRBV5-8
abundance: NA

CDR3aa: ASSPFLSRNQPQH
j_gene: TRBJ1-5
v_gene: TRBV28
abundance: many

CDR3aa: ASSWSGTDNQPQH
j_gene: TRBJ1-5
v_gene: TRBV7-8
abundance: few

CDR3aa: ASNPRDSYEQY
j_gene: TRBJ2-7
v_gene: TRBV5-1
abundance: NA

CDR3aa: ASSLEQANYGYT
j_gene: TRBJ1-2
v_gene: TRBV7-9
abundance: few

CDR3aa: ASSIMAGPSYEQY
j_gene: TRBJ2-7
v_gene: TRBV19
abundance: NA

CDR3aa: ASSAGTSGGTDTQY
j_gene: TRBJ2-3
v_gene: TRBV9
abundance: NA

CDR3aa: ASSPRGQGRLSTEAF
j_gene: TRBJ1-1
v_gene: TRBV18
abundance: NA

CDR3aa: ASSQAFGGGLYEQY
j_gene: TRBJ2-7
v_gene: TRBV3-1/TRBV3-2
abundance: NA

CDR3aa: ASSAAQGAFNYGYT
j_gene: TRBJ1-2
v_gene: TRBV6-1
abundance: NA

CDR3aa: ATSGLLAGPGEQY
j_gene: TRBJ2-7
v_gene: TRBV15
abundance: NA

CDR3aa: ASSTQGHLGTEAF
j_gene: TRBJ1-1
v_gene: TRBV19
abundance: NA

CDR3aa: ASSQGRTNEKLF
j_gene: TRBJ1-4
v_gene: TRBV4-2
abundance: NA

CDR3aa: ASRLGTGYTGELF
j_gene: TRBJ2-2
v_gene: TRBV3-1/TRBV3-2
abundance: NA

CDR3aa: SASLGYWGNQPQH
j_gene: TRBJ1-5
v_gene: TRBV20-1
abundance: few

CDR3aa: AWTRDSLAEAF
j_gene: TRBJ1-1
v_gene: TRBV30
abundance: NA

CDR3aa: ASRSPYNEKLF
j_gene: TRBJ1-4
v_gene: TRBV6-5
abundance: few

CDR3aa: ASGPGTAKASYGYT
j_gene: TRBJ1-2
v_gene: TRBV18
abundance: NA

CDR3aa: ASSPTGTPQETQY
j_gene: TRBJ2-5
v_gene: TRBV10-2
abundance: NA

CDR3aa: ASSDQGGRNIQY
j_gene: TRBJ2-4
v_gene: TRBV19
abundance: NA

CDR3aa: ASSTPGMRETQY
j_gene: TRBJ2-5
v_gene: TRBV5-1
abundance: NA

CDR3aa: ASSRGQWSYGYT
j_gene: TRBJ1-2
v_gene: TRBV19
abundance: NA

CDR3aa: ASSLISRNTEAF
j_gene: TRBJ1-1
v_gene: TRBV5-1
abundance: NA

CDR3aa: ASSPRGLGNSPLH
j_gene: TRBJ1-6
v_gene: TRBV5-1
abundance: NA

CDR3aa: SAFDYGYT
j_gene: TRBJ1-2
v_gene: TRBV29-1
abundance: NA

CDR3aa: ASSLPGTSGAPRY
j_gene: TRBJ2-3
v_gene: TRBV3-1/TRBV3-2
abundance: NA

CDR3aa: ASSQQARGGTDTQY
j_gene: TRBJ2-3
v_gene: TRBV4-1
abundance: NA